What follows are 15 T cell receptor beta chains derived from one specimen sequenced in a study of blood T cells in healthy people across ages. Combining a sample-barcoded 5' primer with a J-beta primer mix, a second PCR ran for 7 to 11 cycles. TCRdb independently ran MiXCR on the 5' RACE reads; one entry per CDR3 protein. The sample records some 900,000 distinct CDR3 sequences, 48% being singletons. The sample comprised blood. The receptor source for this set is a man between 25 and 39 years old in good health.

A word on this clonotype: The junction and the germline gene differ at one end; a read error may be behind it. The chain is built from TRBV12-3 or TRBV12-4 and TRBJ2-4, with a tentative D call TRBD1 (5 bases). This CDR3 comprises 15 residues. CDR3 loop: CAGSLVQGNKNIQYF. CDR3 coding DNA: TGTGCCGGCAGTTTAGTCCAGGGAAACAAAAACATTCAGTACTTC.

This clonotype occurred many times. This rearrangement joins TRBV5-1 to TRBJ2-5; D is uncertain. Germline values: CDR1 SGHRS, CDR2 YFSETQ. Trimming removed 1 base at V and 3 bases at J, with 4 bases between. The CDR3 has 12 amino acids. The CDR3 reads CASSLTEETQYF. For the CDR3, the DNA is TGCGCCAGCAGCTTGACTGAAGAGACCCAGTACTTC.

This chain links TRBV4-1 with TRBJ2-3; TRBD1 matches 10 bases. Germline V gene sequence: CDR1 MGHRA, CDR2 YSYEKL. V gave up 4 bases and J gave up 12 bases; unmatched junction bases: 7. There are 13 residues in the CDR3. The CDR3, as DNA: TGCGCCAGCAGCCTCGCCGGGACAGGGGCACAGTATTTT. This translates into CASSLAGTGAQYF.

This clonotype was detected only a few times. The chain is built from TRBV18 and TRBJ2-3; D remains unclear. The CDR3 runs to 15 residues. Trimming removed 3 bases from V and 2 bases from J, with 12 bases in between. The germline CDR1 and CDR2 sequences are KGHSH and LQKENI. For the CDR3, the DNA is TGTGCCAGCTCACCTAACTCACGGTCCACAGATACGCAGTATTTT. It is translated as CASSPNSRSTDTQYF.

This chain uses TRBV2 with TRBJ1-2; D is perhaps TRBD1 (5 bases). Looked up from germline, CDR1 is SNHLY and CDR2 is FYNNEI. V was cut by 5 bases and J by 4 bases, with 11 bases left in between. This CDR3 has 13 amino acids. In nucleotides, the CDR3 is TGTGCCAGCAGTACGGGACGGATCTATGGCTACACCTTC. Amino acid sequence: CASSTGRIYGYTF.

This clonotype was seen only a few times. This chain links TRBV5-1 with TRBJ2-5; 9 bases map to TRBD2. The length of the CDR3 is 14 residues. The J segment lost 7 bases and the V segment lost 3 bases, leaving 7 bases of the junction unmatched. The germline V gene encodes CDR1 SGHRS and CDR2 YFSETQ. The CDR3, as DNA: TGCGCCAGCAGCTCCGGGACTAGCCAACCGACCCAGTACTTC. It codes for CASSSGTSQPTQYF.

CDR3 amino acids: CASSPGGGRTADTQYF. CDR3 bases: TGTGCCAGCAGCCCAGGAGGGGGACGGACCGCGGATACGCAGTATTTT. The chain combines TRBV7-2 with TRBJ2-3; D tentatively fits TRBD1 or TRBD2 (6 bases each). The germline gives CDR1 SGHTA, CDR2 FQGNSA. Trimming removed 5 bases at V and 6 bases at J, with 21 bases between. CDR3 length: 16 residues.

Many counts were recorded for this clonotype. This chain connects TRBV3-1 to TRBJ2-1, with a weak D call TRBD2 (5 bases). CDR3 length: 16 amino acids. Trimming left V 3 bases short and J 8 bases short, with 20 bases between. Germline-derived CDR1 and CDR2 are LGHDT and YNNKEL (reference sequence). This CDR3 reads CASSHAARGGIDEQFF. DNA for the CDR3: TGTGCCAGCAGCCATGCAGCACGAGGAGGCATAGATGAGCAGTTCTTC.

Points on this clonotype: A single base separates this from a much larger clone, so it may be a read error. The gene calls are TRBV4-1 and TRBJ1-2; D uncertain. This CDR3 spans 13 amino acids. Germline-derived CDR1 and CDR2 are MGHRA and YSYEKL. CDR3: CAGSQVGGGGYTF. CDR3 bases: TGCGCCGGCAGCCAAGTCGGAGGAGGTGGCTACACCTTC.

The rearrangement joins TRBV20-1 to TRBJ1-6; D possibly corresponds to TRBD1 (5 bases). Between the trimmed V and J ends, which lost 3 bases and 7 bases, there was a span of 10 bases. The CDR3 sequence is 13 residues long. CDR1 is DFQATT and CDR2 is SNEGSKA in the germline V gene (reference sequence). The DNA for the CDR3 is TGCAGTGCTAGTTCCAGGGAAAATTCACCCCTCCACTTT. It specifies CSASSRENSPLHF.

The chain is built from TRBV7-2 and TRBJ2-3; 8 nucleotides match TRBD1. Germline V gene data show CDR1 as SGHTA and CDR2 as FQGNSA. This CDR3 has 16 amino acids. Trimming cost V 5 bases and J 3 bases; bases outside gene matches: 10. The CDR3 nucleotides read TGTGCCAGCAGCGCGAACGCAGGGGGCGGAACAGATACGCAGTATTTT. Translation gives CASSANAGGGTDTQYF.

This clonotype was counted between two and nine times. The CDR3 spells CASLKEYQETQYF. In DNA, the CDR3 is TGTGCCAGTTTGAAAGAGTACCAAGAGACCCAGTACTTC. J is TRBJ2-5 and V is TRBV6-1; D is unclear. V was clipped by 9 bases and J by 0 bases, with 11 bases between them. This CDR3 is built from 13 residues. CDR1 is MNHNS and CDR2 is SASEGT in the germline V gene.

There are a few counts of this clonotype. At one end, the junction sequence differs from germline, possibly due to a read error. The chain uses TRBV6-2 or TRBV6-3 and TRBJ2-1; tentatively, D is TRBD1 (6 bases). CDR1 and CDR2 from the germline V gene are MNHEY and SVGEGT. The CDR3 totals 15 residues. The CDR3 protein is CAGSQFRDMYNEQFF. The CDR3 bases are TGTGCCGGCAGCCAATTCCGGGACATGTACAATGAGCAGTTCTTC.

The count of this clonotype is one. This chain connects TRBV9 to TRBJ2-3; no reliable D call. This CDR3 has 17 residues. Trimming left V 0 bases short and J 7 bases short, with 21 bases between. From germline, CDR1 is SGDLS and CDR2 YYNGEE. The CDR3 loop is CASSVEVRGSVGNTQYF. In nucleotides, the CDR3 is TGTGCCAGCAGCGTAGAGGTTCGAGGATCGGTCGGCAATACGCAGTATTTT.

V is TRBV10-3 and J is TRBJ2-1; 8 bases are a match to TRBD1. Trimming took 4 bases from V and 6 from J; bases not matched to a gene: 8. The V gene's germline CDR1 is ENHRY and CDR2 SYGVKD. The CDR3 runs 15 residues. CDR3 residues: CAISALTGVANEQFF. CDR3 sequence (DNA): TGTGCCATCAGTGCCTTGACAGGGGTTGCCAATGAGCAGTTCTTC.